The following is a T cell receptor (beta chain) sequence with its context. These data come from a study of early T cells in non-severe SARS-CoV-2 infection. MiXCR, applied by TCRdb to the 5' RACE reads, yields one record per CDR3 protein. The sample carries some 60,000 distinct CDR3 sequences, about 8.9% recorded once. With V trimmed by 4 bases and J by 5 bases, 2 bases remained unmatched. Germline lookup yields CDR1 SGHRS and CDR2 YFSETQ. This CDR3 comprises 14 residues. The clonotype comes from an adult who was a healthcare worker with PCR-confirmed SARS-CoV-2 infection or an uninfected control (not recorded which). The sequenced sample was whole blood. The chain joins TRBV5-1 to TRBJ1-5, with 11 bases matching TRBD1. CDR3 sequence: CASSVGQGDQPQHF. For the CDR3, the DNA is TGCGCCAGCAGCGTGGGACAGGGGGATCAGCCCCAGCATTTT.